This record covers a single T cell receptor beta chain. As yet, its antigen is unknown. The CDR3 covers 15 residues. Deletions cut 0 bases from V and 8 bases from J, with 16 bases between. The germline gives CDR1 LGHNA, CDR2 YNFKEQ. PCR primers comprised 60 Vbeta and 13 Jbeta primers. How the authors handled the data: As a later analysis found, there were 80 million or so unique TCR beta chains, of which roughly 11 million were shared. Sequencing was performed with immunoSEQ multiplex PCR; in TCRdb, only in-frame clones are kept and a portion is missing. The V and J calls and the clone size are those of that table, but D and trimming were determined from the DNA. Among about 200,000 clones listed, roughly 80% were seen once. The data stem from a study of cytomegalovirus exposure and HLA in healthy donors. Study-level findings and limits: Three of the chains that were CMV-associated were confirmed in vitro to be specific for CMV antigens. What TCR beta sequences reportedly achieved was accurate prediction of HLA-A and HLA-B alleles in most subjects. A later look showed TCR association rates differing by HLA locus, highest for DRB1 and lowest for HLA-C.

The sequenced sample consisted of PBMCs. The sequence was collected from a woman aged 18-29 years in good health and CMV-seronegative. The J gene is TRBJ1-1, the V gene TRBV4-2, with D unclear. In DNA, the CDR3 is TGTGCCAGCAGCCAAGATCTTGCCCAGTACCTCGAAGCTTTCTTT. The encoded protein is CASSQDLAQYLEAFF.